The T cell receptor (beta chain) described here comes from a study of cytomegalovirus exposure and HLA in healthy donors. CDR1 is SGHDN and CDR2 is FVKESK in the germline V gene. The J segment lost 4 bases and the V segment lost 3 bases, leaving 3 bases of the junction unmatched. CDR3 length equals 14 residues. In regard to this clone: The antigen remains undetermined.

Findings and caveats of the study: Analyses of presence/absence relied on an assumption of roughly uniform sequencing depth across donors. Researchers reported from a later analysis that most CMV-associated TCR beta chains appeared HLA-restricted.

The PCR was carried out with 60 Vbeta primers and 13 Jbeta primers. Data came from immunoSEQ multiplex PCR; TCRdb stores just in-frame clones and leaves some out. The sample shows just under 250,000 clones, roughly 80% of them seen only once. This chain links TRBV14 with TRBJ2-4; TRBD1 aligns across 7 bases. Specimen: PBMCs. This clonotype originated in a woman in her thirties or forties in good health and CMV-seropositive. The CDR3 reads CASSHSTGKNIQYF. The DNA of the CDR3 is TGTGCCAGCAGCCACTCGACAGGGAAAAACATTCAGTACTTC.